Below, 25 T cell receptor beta chains from the same sample are listed, as sequenced in a study of T cell changes during pregnancy in multiple sclerosis. Some clones are missing from TCRdb's copy, which holds only in-frame ones; the method was immunoSEQ multiplex PCR. The profile covers under 150,000 clones, with less than 97% appearing a single time and roughly 0.45% taken by the ten largest. Here the sequenced sample was peripheral blood, taken after pregnancy. These receptors originate from a female donor with multiple sclerosis, enrolled in a pregnancy study.

The chain couples TRBV9 to TRBJ2-7; the match to TRBD2 covers 8 bases. Germline V CDR1 and CDR2: SGDLS, YYNGEE. CDR3 length: 17 amino acids. The V segment lost 0 bases and the J segment 3 bases; nucleotides outside the gene matches: 11. CDR3 protein: CASSVGAGGGVSYEQYF. Written as DNA, the CDR3 is TGTGCCAGCAGCGTAGGGGCGGGAGGAGGTGTAAGCTACGAGCAGTACTTC.

This clone came up a few times. This chain joins TRBV15 and TRBJ1-1, with D perhaps TRBD1 (5 bases). The CDR3 extends over 14 amino acids. CDR1 and CDR2 (germline): LNHNV, YYDKDF (reference sequence). The germline V and J ends were trimmed by 0 bases and 4 bases, with 9 bases remaining between them. In nucleotides, the CDR3 is TGTGCCACCAGCAGAGAGGGGGGTGGCACTGAAGCTTTCTTT. This gives the protein CATSREGGGTEAFF.

V usage is TRBV19 and J usage is TRBJ2-1; possible D gene TRBD2, 5 bases. This CDR3 is 15 amino acids long. Germline V gene lookup returns CDR1 LNHDA and CDR2 SQIVND (reference sequence). Trimming cost V 3 bases and J 1 base, with 10 bases left between them. As DNA, the CDR3 is TGTGCCAGTAGTATTCAGGACTCGTCCTACAATGAGCAGTTCTTC. Encoded protein: CASSIQDSSYNEQFF.

The chain carries TRBV28 and TRBJ1-5, with a weak D call TRBD1 (6 bases). The V and J ends lost 8 bases and 4 bases respectively, with 15 bases between them. The CDR3 loop spans 14 amino acids. The germline gives CDR1 MDHEN, CDR2 SYDVKM. The CDR3 region has the DNA TGTGCCAGCCTCATCGGGGGGCCTAATCAGCCCCAGCATTTT. Amino acids: CASLIGGPNQPQHF.

The rearrangement links TRBV5-1 to TRBJ2-2; 9 bases map to TRBD2. After removal of 4 bases from V and 0 bases from J, the junction contained 1 base not matched to a gene. Germline lookup yields CDR1 SGHRS and CDR2 YFSETQ. This CDR3 is 15 amino acids long. The CDR3 loop is CASSRTSANTGELFF. For the CDR3, the DNA is TGCGCCAGCAGCCGGACTAGCGCGAACACCGGGGAGCTGTTTTTT.

The chain joins TRBV25-1 to TRBJ2-1; TRBD1 aligns across 10 bases. CDR1 is MGHDK and CDR2 is SYGVNS in the germline V gene. This CDR3 contains 16 residues. Trimming at V came to 3 bases and at J to 4 bases, leaving 6 bases not matched to a gene. This CDR3 is CASSDPRGQGYNEQFF. CDR3 coding DNA: TGTGCCAGCAGTGACCCGAGGGGACAGGGGTACAATGAGCAGTTCTTC. The variable domain in full, completed from reference TRBV25-1 and TRBJ2-1, reads EADIYQTPRYLVIGTGKKITLECSQTMGHDKMYWYQQDPGMELHLIHYSYGVNSTEKGDLSSESTVSRIRTEHFPLTLESARPSHTSQYLCASSDPRGQGYNEQFFGPGTRLTVL.

V is TRBV12-1 and J is TRBJ1-2. TRBV12-1 corresponds to a pseudogene. The CDR3 spans 15 residues. The CDR3 sequence: CASSFLTVVTGGYTF. CDR3 bases: TGTGCCAGCAGCTTCTTGACGGTGGTCACGGGTGGCTACACCTTC.

V gene TRBV11-2 combines with J gene TRBJ2-5; 7 bases line up with TRBD2. Germline CDR1 reads SGHAT; CDR2 reads FQNNGV. Trimming removed 1 base from V and 1 base from J; junction bases left unmatched: 6. The CDR3 runs to 16 residues. In DNA form, the CDR3 reads TGTGCCAGCAGCTTAGGGATGGGAGGGCCCCAAGAGACCCAGTACTTC. It yields the protein CASSLGMGGPQETQYF.

The rearrangement uses TRBV10-3 and TRBJ2-1; TRBD2 might be the D (6 bases). The CDR3 loop spans 16 amino acids. Trimming took 0 bases from V and 4 from J, leaving 13 bases between them. Germline V gene data show CDR1 as ENHRY and CDR2 as SYGVKD. The DNA of the CDR3 is TGTGCCATCAGTGAGTCGGCGGGAAATTATTACAATGAGCAGTTCTTC. Its protein is CAISESAGNYYNEQFF.

V is TRBV10-3 and J is TRBJ2-3; D is ambiguous. CDR1 is ENHRY, CDR2 SYGVKD, per germline. Deletions cut 8 bases from V and 0 bases from J, with 12 bases between. The CDR3 has 14 amino acids. In nucleotides, the CDR3 is TGTGCCATCCAAGACAACCTAAGCACAGATACGCAGTATTTT. The encoded protein is CAIQDNLSTDTQYF.

The genes are TRBV4-2 and TRBJ2-7, with 13 bases matching TRBD2. J was trimmed by 7 bases and V by 0 bases; bases with no gene match: 6. The CDR3 length is 16 residues. Germline CDR1 LGHNA, CDR2 YNFKEQ. This CDR3 reads CASSQDLTSGRSEQYF. DNA for the CDR3: TGTGCCAGCAGCCAAGATCTGACTAGCGGGAGGAGTGAGCAGTACTTC.

J is TRBJ2-7 and V is TRBV19, with TRBD2 as a possible D gene (6 bases). Germline V gene data show CDR1 as LNHDA and CDR2 as SQIVND (reference sequence). This CDR3 has 13 amino acids. The V end was cut by 4 bases, the J end by 1 base, with 8 bases between. Here the CDR3 DNA reads TGTGCCAGTAGTACCGGGACTTCCTACGAGCAGTACTTC. This encodes CASSTGTSYEQYF. Full variable domain (rest looked up from reference TRBV19 and TRBJ2-7): DGGITQSPKYLFRKEGQNVTLSCEQNLNHDAMYWYRQDPGQGLRLIYYSQIVNDFQKGDIAEGYSVSREKKESFPLTVTSAQKNPTAFYLCASSTGTSYEQYFGPGTRLTVT.

Here the CDR3 DNA reads TGTGCCAGCAGTTTTGATGGGACTACCCTCAATGAGCAGTTCTTC. This sequence encodes CASSFDGTTLNEQFF. The J gene is TRBJ2-1, the V gene TRBV27; 7 bases agree with TRBD2. Trimming took 3 bases from V and 6 from J; bases not matched to a gene: 8. Germline V gene data show CDR1 as MNHEY and CDR2 as SMNVEV (reference sequence). CDR3 size: 15 residues.

J is TRBJ1-2 and V is TRBV5-6, with D maybe TRBD1 (6 bases). With 3 bases removed from V and 4 bases from J, the gap between germline ends came to 16 bases. CDR3 size: 15 residues. Germline-derived CDR1 and CDR2 are SGHDT and YYEEEE. The CDR3 spells CASSSNGGAGYGYTF. The CDR3 nucleotides are TGTGCCAGCAGCTCAAACGGGGGGGCCGGCTATGGCTACACCTTC.

The chain is built from TRBV6-6 and TRBJ1-5; 7 nucleotides align to TRBD1. Germline V gene lookup returns CDR1 MNHNY and CDR2 SVGAGI (reference sequence). This CDR3 region has 15 residues. V lost 4 bases to trimming and J lost 3 bases; unmatched junction nucleotides: 6. The CDR3, as DNA: TGTGCCAGCAGTTTAACAGGGGAGGCCAATCAGCCCCAGCATTTT. It yields the protein CASSLTGEANQPQHF.

The chain has TRBV25-1 and TRBJ2-3; D is perhaps TRBD2 (5 bases). CDR1 is MGHDK and CDR2 is SYGVNS in the germline V gene. V was cut by 7 bases and J by 8 bases, with 10 bases left in between. CDR3 length: 11 residues. CDR3 nucleotides: TGTGCCAGCATAGAGGGAGTTACGCAGTATTTT. It specifies CASIEGVTQYF.

Written as DNA, the CDR3 is TGTGCCAGCAGCTTAGCACTAGCGGGAGCTACCTACAATGAGCAGTTCTTC. It yields the protein CASSLALAGATYNEQFF. The J gene is TRBJ2-1, the V gene TRBV7-2, with TRBD2 identical over 11 bases. CDR1 is SGHTA and CDR2 is FQGNSA in the germline V gene. The CDR3 extends over 17 amino acids. After removal of 0 bases from V and 2 bases from J, the junction contained 3 bases not matched to a gene.

Only one count was recorded for this clone. The chain has TRBV6-5 and TRBJ2-1, with 9 bases identical to TRBD2. The CDR3 sequence is 13 residues long. Trimming at V came to 5 bases and at J to 9 bases, leaving 5 bases not matched to a gene. Per the germline V gene, CDR1 is MNHEY and CDR2 is SVGAGI. The CDR3 DNA is TGTGCCAGCAGTAAGGGACTAGCAATTGAGCAGTTCTTC. It translates to CASSKGLAIEQFF.

The CDR3 protein is CASSHSRGYSSYEQYF. The CDR3, as DNA: TGTGCCAGCAGCCATTCCCGGGGATATAGCTCCTACGAGCAGTACTTC. The chain employs TRBV14 and TRBJ2-7, with a possible D match to TRBD2 (5 bases). Germline CDR1 and CDR2: SGHDN and FVKESK. Deletions cut 3 bases from V and 0 bases from J, with 15 bases between. The CDR3 totals 16 residues.

The rearrangement uses TRBV10-3 and TRBJ1-4, with D tentatively TRBD1 (5 bases). CDR3 length: 13 amino acids. Germline values: CDR1 ENHRY, CDR2 SYGVKD. V lost 8 bases, J lost 8 bases, and 15 bases lay in between. The CDR3 reads CAIGAGSSEKLFF. CDR3 sequence (DNA): TGTGCCATCGGGGCGGGGTCAAGCGAAAAACTGTTTTTT.

This clone appeared a single time. V gene TRBV2 combines with J gene TRBJ2-2; 9 bases match TRBD1. The V and J ends lost 10 bases and 7 bases, in that order; junction bases with no gene match: 10. The CDR3 consists of 14 residues. The germline V gene has CDR1 SNHLY and CDR2 FYNNEI. This CDR3 reads CATRGQGRGGELFF. The DNA for the CDR3 is TGTGCCACCAGAGGACAGGGGCGAGGCGGGGAGCTGTTTTTT. Full variable domain (outside the CDR3, taken from reference TRBV2 and TRBJ2-2): EPEVTQTPSHQVTQMGQEVILRCVPISNHLYFYWYRQILGQKVEFLVSFYNNEISEKSEIFDDQFSVERPDGSNFTLKIRSTKLEDSAMYFCATRGQGRGGELFFGEGSRLTVL.

The chain recombines TRBV10-1 with TRBJ1-1; D is possibly TRBD1 (6 bases). Per germline, CDR1 WNHNN and CDR2 SYGVQD (reference sequence). Trimming stripped 6 bases from V and 0 bases from J, with 11 bases between. This CDR3 has 14 amino acids. The DNA for the CDR3 is TGCGCCAGCAGCAGGGGAAGGGTGAACACTGAAGCTTTCTTT. Amino acid sequence: CASSRGRVNTEAFF.

This clone was observed a single time. The chain is built from TRBV30 and TRBJ1-1; the D gene is possibly TRBD1 (5 bases). The CDR3 is made up of 15 amino acids. Germline V lookup: CDR1 GTSNPN, CDR2 SVGIG (reference sequence). The ends were cut back, 2 bases at V and 5 bases at J, with 18 bases in the middle. CDR3 residues: CAWSKTDTVSTEAFF. The CDR3 nucleotides are TGTGCCTGGAGTAAGACAGATACGGTTTCGACTGAAGCTTTCTTT. Combining the CDR3 with reference TRBV30 and TRBJ1-1 gives the whole variable domain SQTIHQWPATLVQPVGSPLSLECTVEGTSNPNLYWYRQAAGRGLQLLFYSVGIGQISSEVPQNLSASRPQDRQFILSSKKLLLSDSGFYLCAWSKTDTVSTEAFFGQGTRLTVV.

The chain uses TRBV29-1 and TRBJ2-1, with 7 bases fitting TRBD2. This CDR3 is built from 15 residues. V lost 4 bases, J lost 0 bases, and 6 bases stayed unmatched. The V gene's germline CDR1 is SQVTM and CDR2 ANQGSEA. In DNA form, the CDR3 reads TGCAGCGTTGCCGGGGGGTCACTCTCCTACAATGAGCAGTTCTTC. It is translated as CSVAGGSLSYNEQFF.

J is TRBJ2-7 and V is TRBV4-3, with 9 nucleotides matching TRBD1. CDR1 LGHNA and CDR2 YSLEER come from the germline V gene. The CDR3 runs to 14 residues. V was pared by 0 bases and J by 3 bases, with 0 bases of the junction left unmatched. The CDR3 bases are TGCGCCAGCAGCCAAGAGACAGGGGGCTACGAGCAGTACTTC. Protein sequence: CASSQETGGYEQYF.